The sequence of this T cell receptor (beta chain) was determined in a study of T cell responses to AZD1222 COVID-19 vaccine. Study as a whole: The analysis combined second doses at about 4 or about 12 weeks. Whole-study results and caveats: Repertoire sampling happened only post peak T cell response. Only six or seven AZD1222 recipients tested seropositive at baseline.

Germline assignment: CDR1 KGHDR and CDR2 SFDVKD. V gave up 0 bases and J gave up 4 bases; unmatched junction bases: 2. This CDR3 has 15 residues. Generated by immunoSEQ multiplex PCR, the TCRdb table keeps only in-frame clones and is missing some. Of roughly 130,000 clones listed, around 85% are singletons. About this clone itself: Its specificity is not known.

This chain links TRBV24-1 with TRBJ2-5; 9 bases are a match to TRBD1. This clonotype was sampled from an adult in good health. Sample: peripheral blood, taken on day 0 of AZD1222 vaccination. CDR3 nucleotide sequence: TGTGCCACCAGTGATTTGGGGACAGGGTCAGAGACCCAGTACTTC. This sequence encodes CATSDLGTGSETQYF.